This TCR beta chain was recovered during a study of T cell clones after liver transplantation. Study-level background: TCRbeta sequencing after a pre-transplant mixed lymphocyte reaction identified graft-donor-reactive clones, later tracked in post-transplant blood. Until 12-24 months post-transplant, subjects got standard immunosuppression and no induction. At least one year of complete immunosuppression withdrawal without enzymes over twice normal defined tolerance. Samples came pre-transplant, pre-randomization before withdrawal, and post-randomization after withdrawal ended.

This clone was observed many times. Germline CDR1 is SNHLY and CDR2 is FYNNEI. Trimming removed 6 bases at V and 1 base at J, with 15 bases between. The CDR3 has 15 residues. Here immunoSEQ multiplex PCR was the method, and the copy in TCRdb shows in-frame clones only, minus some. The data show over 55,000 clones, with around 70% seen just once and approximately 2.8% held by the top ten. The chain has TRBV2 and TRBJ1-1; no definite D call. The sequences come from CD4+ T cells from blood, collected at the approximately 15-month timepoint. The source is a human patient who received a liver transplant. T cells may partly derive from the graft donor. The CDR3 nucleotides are TGTGCCAGCAGATTATCCGGGTTTGAGAACACTGAAGCTTTCTTT. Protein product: CASRLSGFENTEAFF.